Listed below are T cell receptor beta chains from one sample, sequenced in a study of type 1 regulatory T cells. These receptors' targets are unknown. Each CDR3 protein is one row after TCRdb ran MiXCR on the reads. The repertoire holds some 60,000 distinct CDR3 sequences, 62% seen once, with about 1.7% in the top ten. The specimen sequenced was cultured non-Tr1 T cells, either the whole culture or a sorted T cell fraction (not recorded which). Receptors originate from a human donor in good health. Each CDR3 is given with its conserved first and last residue. D genes are given only for firm matches. Clone sizes are given selectively: once, few, many, or a class where the clone is expanded.

clone size: NA; J gene: TRBJ1-5; CDR3 length: 13; V gene: TRBV7-2; D gene: NA; CDR3 protein: CASSFDRIQPQHF; CDR3 DNA: TGTGCCAGCAGCTTCGACAGGATCCAGCCCCAGCATTTT
clone size: few; J gene: TRBJ2-5; CDR3 length: 15; V gene: TRBV18; D gene: NA; CDR3 protein: CASSPRQRTSETQYF; CDR3 DNA: TGTGCCAGCTCACCCCGACAGAGAACGTCGGAGACCCAGTACTTC
clone size: few; J gene: TRBJ2-3; CDR3 length: 12; V gene: TRBV12-3/TRBV12-4; D gene: NA; CDR3 protein: CASSLTVDTQYF; CDR3 DNA: TGTGCCAGCAGTTTAACCGTGGATACGCAGTATTTT
clone size: NA; J gene: TRBJ2-3; CDR3 length: 15; V gene: TRBV7-3; D gene: NA; CDR3 protein: CASSLGGERTDTQYF; CDR3 DNA: TGTGCCAGCAGCCTAGGGGGGGAAAGGACAGATACGCAGTATTTT
clone size: once; J gene: TRBJ2-5; CDR3 length: 14; V gene: TRBV29-1; D gene: TRBD1; CDR3 protein: CSGFLQGARETQYF; CDR3 DNA: TGCAGCGGTTTTCTCCAGGGGGCTCGGGAGACCCAGTACTTC
clone size: NA; J gene: TRBJ2-1; CDR3 length: 14; V gene: TRBV5-5; D gene: NA; CDR3 protein: CASSPTLLHNEQFF; CDR3 DNA: TGTGCCAGCAGCCCCACCTTACTTCACAATGAGCAGTTCTTC
clone size: NA; J gene: TRBJ1-4; CDR3 length: 14; V gene: TRBV19; D gene: NA; CDR3 protein: CASRRTENNEKLFF; CDR3 DNA: TGTGCCAGTAGGAGGACTGAGAATAATGAAAAACTGTTTTTT
clone size: NA; J gene: TRBJ1-1; CDR3 length: 12; V gene: TRBV7-2; D gene: NA; CDR3 protein: CASTQTRLEAFF; CDR3 DNA: TGTGCCAGCACCCAAACCAGGCTTGAAGCTTTCTTT
clone size: NA; J gene: TRBJ1-1; CDR3 length: 16; V gene: TRBV3-1; D gene: NA; CDR3 protein: CASSSGGGAPATEAFF; CDR3 DNA: TGTGCCAGCAGCTCCGGGGGCGGGGCCCCTGCCACTGAAGCTTTCTTT
clone size: few; J gene: TRBJ2-1; CDR3 length: 12; V gene: TRBV7-9; D gene: NA; CDR3 protein: CASSTSWNEQFF; CDR3 DNA: TGTGCCAGCAGCACCAGTTGGAATGAGCAGTTCTTC
clone size: few; J gene: TRBJ2-1; CDR3 length: 16; V gene: TRBV4-1; D gene: NA; CDR3 protein: CASSYPGQSSYNEQFF; CDR3 DNA: TGCGCCAGCAGCTACCCGGGACAAAGCTCCTACAATGAGCAGTTCTTC
clone size: NA; J gene: TRBJ1-6; CDR3 length: 15; V gene: TRBV18; D gene: NA; CDR3 protein: CASSPIRDGYSPLHF; CDR3 DNA: TGTGCCAGCTCACCGATACGGGACGGGTATTCACCCCTCCACTTT
clone size: NA; J gene: TRBJ2-2; CDR3 length: 15; V gene: TRBV14; D gene: TRBD2; CDR3 protein: CASSPLAEYTGELFF; CDR3 DNA: TGTGCCAGCAGCCCGCTAGCGGAGTACACCGGGGAGCTGTTTTTT
clone size: NA; J gene: TRBJ2-7; CDR3 length: 17; V gene: TRBV24-1; D gene: NA; CDR3 protein: CATLLGGTQGWSSEQYF; CDR3 DNA: TGTGCCACTCTCCTAGGGGGTACCCAGGGATGGAGCTCCGAGCAGTACTTC
clone size: NA; J gene: TRBJ2-2; CDR3 length: 16; V gene: TRBV9; D gene: NA; CDR3 protein: CASSVRHRADTGELFF; CDR3 DNA: TGTGCCAGCAGCGTCAGGCACAGGGCCGACACCGGGGAGCTGTTTTTT
clone size: NA; J gene: TRBJ2-2; CDR3 length: 16; V gene: TRBV2; D gene: TRBD2; CDR3 protein: CASSEILAGVAGELFF; CDR3 DNA: TGTGCCAGCAGTGAGATACTAGCGGGAGTAGCCGGGGAGCTGTTTTTT
clone size: NA; J gene: TRBJ1-2; CDR3 length: 15; V gene: TRBV5-4; D gene: TRBD1; CDR3 protein: CASSVGTGGDYGYTF; CDR3 DNA: TGTGCCAGCAGCGTCGGGACAGGGGGGGACTATGGCTACACCTTC
clone size: NA; J gene: TRBJ1-6; CDR3 length: 15; V gene: TRBV15; D gene: NA; CDR3 protein: CATSRGGNGGSPLHF; CDR3 DNA: TGTGCCACCAGCAGAGGAGGGAATGGGGGTTCACCCCTCCACTTT
clone size: NA; J gene: TRBJ1-4; CDR3 length: 15; V gene: TRBV6-1; D gene: NA; CDR3 protein: CASRPRPTTNEKLFF; CDR3 DNA: TGTGCCAGCAGGCCGCGGCCTACAACTAATGAAAAACTGTTTTTT
clone size: NA; J gene: TRBJ1-3; CDR3 length: 16; V gene: TRBV21-1; D gene: NA; CDR3 protein: CASIPDRSHSGNTIYF; CDR3 DNA: TGTGCCAGCATCCCAGACAGGTCTCACTCTGGAAACACCATATATTTT
clone size: NA; J gene: TRBJ2-7; CDR3 length: 13; V gene: TRBV5-1; D gene: NA; CDR3 protein: CASSLAGSNEQYF; CDR3 DNA: TGCGCCAGCAGCTTGGCCGGAAGTAACGAGCAGTACTTC
clone size: few; J gene: TRBJ1-6; CDR3 length: 13; V gene: TRBV5-1; D gene: NA; CDR3 protein: CASSPAPNSPLHF; CDR3 DNA: TGCGCCAGCAGTCCAGCGCCTAATTCACCCCTCCACTTT
clone size: NA; J gene: TRBJ1-6; CDR3 length: 13; V gene: TRBV27; D gene: NA; CDR3 protein: CASRGLGGSPLHF; CDR3 DNA: TGTGCCAGCAGGGGGCTGGGAGGTTCACCCCTCCACTTT
clone size: NA; J gene: TRBJ2-3; CDR3 length: 15; V gene: TRBV6-5; D gene: TRBD2; CDR3 protein: CASKTSGRVSDTQYF; CDR3 DNA: TGTGCCAGCAAGACTAGCGGGAGGGTGTCAGATACGCAGTATTTT
clone size: NA; J gene: TRBJ2-1; CDR3 length: 23; V gene: TRBV7-6; D gene: TRBD2; CDR3 protein: CASSFFGSDPRGLAGDAYNEQFF; CDR3 DNA: TGTGCCAGCAGCTTCTTTGGATCGGACCCCAGGGGGCTAGCGGGAGACGCCTACAATGAGCAGTTCTTC
clone size: NA; J gene: TRBJ1-5; CDR3 length: 16; V gene: TRBV24-1; D gene: TRBD1; CDR3 protein: CATSAAGTARNQPQHF; CDR3 DNA: TGTGCCACCAGTGCCGCCGGGACAGCCCGCAATCAGCCCCAGCATTTT
clone size: once; J gene: TRBJ1-5; CDR3 length: 13; V gene: TRBV2; D gene: NA; CDR3 protein: CASSESANQPQHF; CDR3 DNA: TGTGCCAGCAGTGAAAGCGCAAATCAGCCCCAGCATTTT
clone size: NA; J gene: TRBJ2-7; CDR3 length: 13; V gene: TRBV6-1; D gene: TRBD2; CDR3 protein: CASSSGRAAEQYF; CDR3 DNA: TGTGCCAGCAGCAGCGGGAGGGCCGCCGAGCAGTACTTC
clone size: once; J gene: TRBJ2-7; CDR3 length: 14; V gene: TRBV7-2; D gene: NA; CDR3 protein: CASSFSELVREQYF; CDR3 DNA: TGTGCCAGCAGCTTCTCGGAATTAGTACGTGAGCAGTACTTC
clone size: large; J gene: TRBJ2-6; CDR3 length: 15; V gene: TRBV28; D gene: NA; CDR3 protein: CASRRPLSGANVLTF; CDR3 DNA: TGTGCCAGCAGGAGGCCCCTCTCTGGGGCCAACGTCCTGACTTTC
clone size: once; J gene: TRBJ2-7; CDR3 length: 18; V gene: TRBV15; D gene: NA; CDR3 protein: CATSRDLPGLGGSYEQYF; CDR3 DNA: TGTGCCACCAGCAGAGATCTACCGGGCCTAGGTGGTTCTTACGAGCAGTACTTC
clone size: NA; J gene: TRBJ2-6; CDR3 length: 17; V gene: TRBV11-2; D gene: NA; CDR3 protein: CASSLKFLGSGANVLTF; CDR3 DNA: TGTGCCAGCAGCTTGAAGTTTCTGGGCTCTGGGGCCAACGTCCTGACTTTC